These T cell receptor beta chains were read from a single sample in a study of cytomegalovirus exposure and HLA in healthy donors. Sequenced by immunoSEQ multiplex PCR; TCRdb stores in-frame clones only, minus some. The table includes roughly 200,000 clones, 80% to 90% detected once. Sequenced input: PBMCs. Every receptor here comes from a woman aged 25 to 45 in good health and CMV-seronegative. The conserved cysteine and the conserved F or W are not part of the CDR3 here. Size is omitted from some rows. Given values are once, few, many or a class for expanded clones.

ASSLTLTSGRGNEQF TRBV7-3 .
ASSFRGVGEKLF TRBV28 .
ASSRGQGTYEQY TRBV11-3 .
ASSERGETQY TRBV11-3 .
ASSLVPATNEKLF TRBV5-1 once
ASTPSGNTGTYEQY TRBV19 .
ASSPLRASGTSYGTDTQY TRBV18 .
ASSLADRTDTQY TRBV5-1 .
ASSLGTSPGNEQF TRBV5-1 .
ASTRTGNTDTQY TRBV9 once
ASQTRETDYEQY TRBV6-6 .
ASSLEGQPNQPQH TRBV5-1 .
ASTLTGLYGYT TRBV28 once
ASSLTGKSYEQY TRBV7-3 .
ASSVGQIGNTIY TRBV5-1 .
ASSLDRVGGELF TRBV7-2 .
ASSSDTTYNEQF TRBV19 .
ASSPRFGLHRNTEAF TRBV18 .
ATHGQGYIGYT TRBV27 .
ASNGNEAVQPQH TRBV6-6 .
ASRGTPNTGELF TRBV9 .
ASSPMRVGSYEQY TRBV18 .
ASSERTGNTEAF TRBV6-5 few
ASSREGDTQY TRBV5-1 .
ASSSSPLGYT TRBV28 once
ASSYWSDYGYT TRBV6-5 .
ASSLRTGEGYT TRBV19 .
ASSGTRETQY TRBV2 .
ASSTTGGVTEAF TRBV7-9 .
ASSLVSSWETGELF TRBV5-1 .
ASSSGQANTEAF TRBV2 .
ASSSGQGARNTIY TRBV5-4 few
ASSVDRVGETQY TRBV19 .
ASGLQLEAF TRBV12-5 few
ASSQDGTPGGEKLF TRBV4-2 once
AWSSQGNQPQH TRBV30 few
ASSKGGDTQY TRBV7-3 .
ASSQSFLGLRMTDTQY TRBV4-1 .
ASSSLTVYT TRBV28 few
AWSPPDSPLH TRBV30 .
AWRETGSDGYT TRBV30 .
ASSLGGLAGETQY TRBV7-7 once
ASSRGWGNTEAF TRBV14 .
ASNGREVLRPQH TRBV2 few
ASSERVAVVTDTQY TRBV6-1 .